This is a list of T cell receptor beta chains from one sample in a study of blood T cell repertoires in COVID-19. Assay: immunoSEQ multiplex PCR; the TCRdb copy retains only in-frame clones and omits some. The repertoire includes just over 300,000 clones, 80% to 90% of them detected once, and about 4.2% sits in the top ten. Sample: PBMCs or T cells enriched from blood (not recorded which). Receptor source: a man aged 25-40 years who had recovered from COVID-19. Both conserved end residues are part of each CDR3. The D gene is left open where the match is weak. Size tells how often a clone was seen (once, few, many) or the class of an expanded clone, and some rows leave it out.

D,J,V,size,DNA,CDR3
.,TRBJ1-1,TRBV7-9,.,TGTGCCAGCAGCGTCATTGGAGTGGGCACTGAAGCTTTCTTT,CASSVIGVGTEAFF
.,TRBJ2-7,TRBV29-1,.,TGCAGCGTTTGGGGCACCTCCTACGAGCAGTACTTC,CSVWGTSYEQYF
.,TRBJ2-1,TRBV4-1,.,TGCGCCAGCAGCCAAGTCGAACTAGCTTACAATGAGCAGTTCTTC,CASSQVELAYNEQFF
.,TRBJ2-7,TRBV7-2,.,TGTGCCAGCAGTCCTCGGTACGAGCAGTACTTC,CASSPRYEQYF
.,TRBJ2-1,TRBV6-5,.,TGTGCCAGCAGTTACCGTCTGAGCTACAATGAGCAGTTCTTC,CASSYRLSYNEQFF
.,TRBJ1-3,TRBV14,.,TGTGCCAGCAGCTCGACAGGTTTTAACACCATATATTTT,CASSSTGFNTIYF
TRBD1,TRBJ1-1,TRBV6-4,.,TGTGCCAGCAGGGACAGGGGATCGAACACTGAAGCTTTCTTT,CASRDRGSNTEAFF
TRBD1,TRBJ1-2,TRBV18,.,TGTGCCAGCTCACCTCGACAGGGGGACCACTATGGCTACACCTTC,CASSPRQGDHYGYTF
.,TRBJ1-4,TRBV28,.,TGTGCCAGCAGTTTACCCCCCCCCAGGGGCAAGGATGAAAAACTGTTTTTT,CASSLPPPRGKDEKLFF
TRBD1,TRBJ1-5,TRBV2,.,TGTGCCAGCAGGGGACAGCCTAATCAGCCCCAGCATTTT,CASRGQPNQPQHF
TRBD1,TRBJ1-1,TRBV19,few,TGTGCCAGTAGTGGACAGGGTACTTTGAACACTGAAGCTTTCTTT,CASSGQGTLNTEAFF
.,TRBJ2-7,TRBV16,few,TGTGCCAGCAGCCCACCACAGGGAGTTATTGTCGAGCAGTACTTC,CASSPPQGVIVEQYF
.,TRBJ1-2,TRBV28,.,TGTGCCAGCAGTGACCTTGGCAGGTTGAAATATGGCTACACCTTC,CASSDLGRLKYGYTF
TRBD1,TRBJ2-5,TRBV2,.,TGTGCCAGCAGTCGACAGGGGACCCAAGAGACCCAGTACTTC,CASSRQGTQETQYF
TRBD2,TRBJ2-1,TRBV2,.,TGTGCCAGCACCCTGGGGACTAGCGAATACAATGAGCAGTTCTTC,CASTLGTSEYNEQFF
TRBD2,TRBJ2-1,TRBV28,.,TGTGCCAGCAGTTTCCCCAAGCGGACTAGCTATTCAGCTGAGCAGTTCTTC,CASSFPKRTSYSAEQFF
TRBD2,TRBJ2-1,TRBV10-3,.,TGTGCCCTAGGGACTAGCGGGAGTGGGGGCAATGAGCAGTTCTTC,CALGTSGSGGNEQFF
.,TRBJ2-7,TRBV6-5,.,TGTGCCAGCTCATACGGGGTCCAGGGGAGGGACGAGCAGTACTTC,CASSYGVQGRDEQYF
.,TRBJ1-3,TRBV29-1,few,TGCAGCGTTGTGTCGCTTAGAGGGACCATATATTTT,CSVVSLRGTIYF
.,TRBJ2-3,TRBV5-1,.,TGCGCCAGCAGCCCGGGGGCGGGAGCCCCCACAGATACGCAGTATTTT,CASSPGAGAPTDTQYF
.,TRBJ1-1,TRBV19,.,TGTGCCAGTAGTATAGTAGGAGGGTACACTGAAGCTTTCTTT,CASSIVGGYTEAFF
.,TRBJ1-2,TRBV6-5,.,TGTGCCAGCGCGCCCGATTTTGACTATGGCTACACCTTC,CASAPDFDYGYTF
.,TRBJ1-4,TRBV6-5,.,TGTGCCAGCACCCGCCAGGGGTATGGTGAAAAACTGTTTTTT,CASTRQGYGEKLFF
.,TRBJ1-1,TRBV18,.,TGTGCCAGCTCCGCCGGGGAACAGGCTTTCTTT,CASSAGEQAFF